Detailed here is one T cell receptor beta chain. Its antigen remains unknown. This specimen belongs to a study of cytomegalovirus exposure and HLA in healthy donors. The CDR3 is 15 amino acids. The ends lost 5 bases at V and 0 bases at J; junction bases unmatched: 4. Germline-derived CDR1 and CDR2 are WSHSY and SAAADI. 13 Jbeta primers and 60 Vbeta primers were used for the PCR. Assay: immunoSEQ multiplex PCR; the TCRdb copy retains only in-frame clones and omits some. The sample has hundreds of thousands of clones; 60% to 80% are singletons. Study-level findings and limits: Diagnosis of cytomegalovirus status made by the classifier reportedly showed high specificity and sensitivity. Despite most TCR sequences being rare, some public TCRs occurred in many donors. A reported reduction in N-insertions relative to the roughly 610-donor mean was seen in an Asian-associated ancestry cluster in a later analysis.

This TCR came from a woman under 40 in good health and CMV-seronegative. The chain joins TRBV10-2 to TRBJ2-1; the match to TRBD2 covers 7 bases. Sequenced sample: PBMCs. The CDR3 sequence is CASSSERDSYNEQFF. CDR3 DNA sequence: TGCGCCAGCAGTTCGGAGCGGGACTCCTACAATGAGCAGTTCTTC.